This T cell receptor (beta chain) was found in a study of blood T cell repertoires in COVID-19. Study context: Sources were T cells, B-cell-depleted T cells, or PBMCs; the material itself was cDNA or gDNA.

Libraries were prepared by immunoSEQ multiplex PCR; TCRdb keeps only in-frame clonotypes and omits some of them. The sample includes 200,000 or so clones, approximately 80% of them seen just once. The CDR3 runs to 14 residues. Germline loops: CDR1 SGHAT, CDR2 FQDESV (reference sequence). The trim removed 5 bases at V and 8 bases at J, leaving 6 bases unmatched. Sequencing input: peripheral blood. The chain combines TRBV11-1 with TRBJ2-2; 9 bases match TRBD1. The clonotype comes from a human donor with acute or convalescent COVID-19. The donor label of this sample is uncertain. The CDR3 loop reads CASSGQGRSGELFF. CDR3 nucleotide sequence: TGTGCCAGCAGCGGACAGGGGCGTTCAGGGGAGCTGTTTTTT.